This T cell receptor beta chain is from a study of identical twins (TCRdb year 2016). With respect to the entire study: TCR alpha and beta repertoires from monozygotic twins, unrelated adults of various ages and cord blood were deep-sequenced to test whether fetal clonotypes persist. Replicate twin experiments were performed at different times using different library preparation protocols to rule out contamination.

This clonotype appeared a single time. No cognate antigen has been identified for it. Per-nucleotide qualities are absent, and no much larger clonotype sits a single base away. Receptor libraries were prepared by 5' RACE. For sequencing, an Illumina HiSeq 2000 was employed. Template switching introduced a universal primer binding site; the final cDNA contained a unique molecular identifier, enabling accurate counting of TCR cDNA molecules. Specific primers in the conserved constant-segment region were used to synthesize first-strand cDNA for the TCR alpha and beta chains. To control for contamination, every cDNA library was double barcoded, receiving both a SMART-Mk sample barcode and Illumina barcodes. TruSeq adapter sequences along with Illumina sample barcodes were introduced in two successive PCR steps. TCR alpha and beta cDNA libraries were sequenced on the Illumina HiSeq platform with custom primers. For the original study's pipeline: Unique molecular identifiers were extracted from raw reads with MiGEC, and CDR3 positions were determined with MiXCR. For each individual, recombination models were inferred using an EM algorithm with the repgenHMM and IGoR tools. The analysis of shared clonotypes was done with the tcR package in R, with sharing normalized by the product of cloneset sizes. To study raw recombination free of thymic and clonal selection effects, out-of-frame nonproductive sequences were analyzed. The public reads were run again by TCRdb, first through fastp at Q25 and then through MiXCR, and only productive beta chains were kept. Records with the same CDR3 protein are collapsed into one entry carrying the most frequent genes and DNA. The V and J calls and clone size come from TCRdb's table, not from the authors' own analysis. This sample is represented by about 530,000 distinct CDR3 sequences; 20% to 25% of them were singletons. In total, the top ten clones hold about 0.48% of the sample.

Every donor was a healthy Caucasian. Three pairs of female monozygotic twins, all aged 18 to 29 years, made up the twin cohort. CD4+ and CD8+ T cell populations were isolated with positive isolation kits from Invitrogen. From the cysteine through the phenylalanine, the CDR3 covers 16 amino acids. Only the CDR3 part of the read is kept: 48 bases, read in frame from the first base. Ends trimmed: V by 6 bases, J by 0 bases; bases unmatched to a gene: 8. The germline V gene gives CDR1 as SGHTA and CDR2 as FQGNSA. What the research found in general, with its limitations: Out-of-frame TCR alpha sequences shared between twins showed an excess of low generation-probability sequences compared with coincidental sharing between unrelated individuals. The excess sharing between twins in beta out-of-frame sequences was weaker because fewer shared sequences reduced the signal-to-noise ratio. Invariant T cells such as MAIT and iNKT could partly confound zero-insertion analyses, though diverse VJ usage argued against this for most clonotypes. Because the same donors could not be followed over many years, the conclusions relied on cross-sectional statistical analysis. Out-of-frame TCR alpha sharing in monozygotic twins was systematically underestimated by recombination models, whereas sharing between unrelated individuals was in agreement with the recombination models. Fewer insertions were carried by abundant cord blood beta clonotypes; a weaker similar trend was observed in young adult naive repertoires, while no such trend was observed in memory repertoires.

These data were likewise used in another study, on yellow fever vaccine responses in identical twins. According to the second study: According to the authors, in identical twins the way T cells responded to vaccination appeared partly convergent and partly personalized. The study precisely tracked vaccine-responding T cell clones in identical twins.

Material: CD4+ T cells sorted from blood. The V and J segments used are TRBV7-2 and TRBJ2-1; the central 7 bases match TRBD1. The receptor was isolated from a woman in her late teens or twenties in good health. The sequence in DNA is TGTGCCAGCAGGTCACAGGGGCCTAGCTCCTACAATGAGCAGTTCTTC. Its translation reads: CASRSQGPSSYNEQFF.